Listed below are T cell receptor beta chains from one sample, sequenced in a study of blood T cell repertoires in COVID-19. Method: immunoSEQ multiplex PCR; TCRdb's copy keeps in-frame clones and lacks some. The table shows about 190,000 clones, with about four fifths occurring only once. The sample was peripheral blood. The origin of the receptors is a woman older than 75 with active or convalescent COVID-19. The CDR3 runs from the conserved cysteine through the conserved F or W. Each record gives: J gene, V gene, D gene, clone size, CDR3 protein, CDR3 DNA. A D gene is named only where the DNA matches it firmly. Clone sizes are given selectively: once, few, many, or a class where the clone is expanded.

>TRBJ2-1|TRBV29-1|TRBD2|-
CSITGTSGRLGYNEQFF
TGCAGTATAACCGGGACTAGCGGGAGGCTTGGCTACAATGAGCAGTTCTTC
>TRBJ2-7|TRBV7-3|TRBD1|-
CASSQGQGAEQYF
TGTGCCAGCAGCCAGGGACAGGGTGCCGAGCAGTACTTC
>TRBJ1-5|TRBV7-8|-|once
CASSLGGGNQPQHF
TGTGCCAGCAGCTTGGGGGGGGGCAATCAGCCCCAGCATTTT
>TRBJ2-7|TRBV6-5|TRBD2|-
CASRASGTSSHEQYF
TGTGCCAGTAGGGCCTCCGGGACTAGTTCCCACGAGCAGTACTTC
>TRBJ2-2|TRBV2|-|-
CASSRDPRSGTGELFF
TGTGCCAGCAGCCGGGATCCTCGATCCGGCACCGGGGAGCTGTTTTTT
>TRBJ1-1|TRBV7-2|-|-
CASSLARNTEAFF
TGTGCCAGCAGCTTAGCCCGGAACACTGAAGCTTTCTTT
>TRBJ1-2|TRBV30|TRBD1|once
CAWSVPGQLHNYGYTF
TGTGCCTGGAGTGTCCCGGGACAGCTTCATAACTATGGCTACACCTTC
>TRBJ2-4|TRBV29-1|-|-
CSVLQDIQYF
TGCAGCGTTTTACAGGACATTCAGTACTTC
>TRBJ2-3|TRBV2|-|-
CASREGKSSRTDTQYF
TGTGCCAGCAGGGAGGGGAAGTCCAGTCGCACAGATACGCAGTATTTT
>TRBJ2-2|TRBV9|TRBD2|-
CASSATSGSGGTGELFF
TGTGCCAGCAGCGCGACTAGCGGGAGCGGCGGCACCGGGGAGCTGTTTTTT
>TRBJ2-2|TRBV27|-|once
CASSFLRDSGNTGELFF
TGTGCCAGCAGTTTTCTTCGGGACTCAGGGAACACCGGGGAGCTGTTTTTT
>TRBJ2-1|TRBV18|TRBD2|-
CASSPGSSGRVTYNEQFF
TGTGCCAGCTCACCAGGAAGTAGCGGGAGGGTCACCTACAATGAGCAGTTCTTC
>TRBJ1-2|TRBV2|TRBD1|-
CASSEAGDSQGSSGYTF
TGTGCCAGCAGTGAAGCTGGGGACAGCCAAGGGTCTTCGGGCTACACCTTC
>TRBJ2-3|TRBV19|TRBD2|-
CASSVLAGGQGSTDTQYF
TGTGCCAGTAGTGTCCTAGCGGGAGGGCAAGGAAGCACAGATACGCAGTATTTT
>TRBJ2-5|TRBV6-5|TRBD1|few
CASSRDRQETQYF
TGTGCCAGCAGTCGGGACAGGCAAGAGACCCAGTACTTC
>TRBJ1-1|TRBV28|TRBD1|-
CASSSGTGGLDTEAFF
TGTGCCAGCAGTTCCGGGACAGGGGGTTTGGACACTGAAGCTTTCTTT
>TRBJ1-2|TRBV5-1|-|-
CASSLTAGQPNFSYGYTF
TGCGCCAGCAGCCTAACGGCAGGACAGCCTAATTTCTCATATGGCTACACCTTC
>TRBJ2-7|TRBV9|TRBD2|-
CASSVAASGNYEQYF
TGTGCCAGCAGCGTGGCAGCTAGCGGGAACTACGAGCAGTACTTC
>TRBJ2-5|TRBV18|-|-
CASSTRQQETQYF
TGTGCCAGCTCAACACGACAGCAAGAGACCCAGTACTTC
>TRBJ2-7|TRBV5-1|-|few
CASSLALLARSYEQYF
TGCGCCAGCAGCTTGGCGTTGCTAGCGCGATCCTACGAGCAGTACTTC
>TRBJ1-6|TRBV7-2|-|few
CASSPGGMGSPLHF
TGTGCCAGCAGCCCAGGAGGGATGGGTTCACCCCTCCACTTT
>TRBJ2-5|TRBV3-1/TRBV3-2|TRBD2|-
CASSPEGASGGQETQYF
TGTGCCAGCAGCCCAGAGGGGGCTAGCGGGGGCCAAGAGACCCAGTACTTC
>TRBJ2-3|TRBV27|-|-
CASSLTGLSFFGTQYF
TGTGCCAGCAGTTTGACAGGCCTAAGTTTCTTTGGTACGCAGTATTTT
>TRBJ2-1|TRBV5-1|-|-
CASSLAGGLSFNEQFF
TGCGCCAGCAGCTTGGCCGGTGGGCTCTCCTTCAATGAGCAGTTCTTC
>TRBJ2-5|TRBV5-1|-|few
CASSLVSTRETQYF
TGCGCCAGCAGCTTGGTTAGTACCCGTGAGACCCAGTACTTC
>TRBJ2-2|TRBV5-1|-|-
CASSLAPGLAGELFF
TGCGCCAGCAGCTTAGCGCCCGGGTTGGCCGGGGAGCTGTTTTTT
>TRBJ1-4|TRBV19|-|-
CASSTRTVEKLFF
TGTGCCAGTAGTACCCGGACAGTTGAAAAACTGTTTTTT
>TRBJ2-5|TRBV28|TRBD1|-
CASSPQGAPQKTQYF
TGTGCCAGCAGCCCGCAGGGGGCCCCTCAAAAGACCCAGTACTTC
>TRBJ2-3|TRBV30|-|medium-sized
CAWSVPSVADTQYF
TGTGCCTGGAGTGTACCTAGCGTTGCAGATACGCAGTATTTT
>TRBJ2-2|TRBV30|-|-
CAYHLRKARIPGELFF
TGTGCCTACCACCTCAGGAAGGCCCGGATCCCCGGGGAGCTGTTTTTT
>TRBJ1-1|TRBV5-4|-|-
CASSLDTGGTEAFF
TGTGCCAGCAGCCTAGACACCGGGGGCACTGAAGCTTTCTTT
>TRBJ2-1|TRBV28|-|-
CAIKSGGTYNEQFF
TGTGCCATCAAAAGTGGAGGAACCTACAATGAGCAGTTCTTC
>TRBJ1-5|TRBV5-1|-|-
CASSLAGGAGQPQHF
TGCGCCAGCAGCTTGGCCGGGGGGGCAGGTCAGCCCCAGCATTTT
>TRBJ2-1|TRBV4-1|-|few
CASSQALASNEQFF
TGCGCCAGCAGCCAAGCACTAGCAAGCAATGAGCAGTTCTTC
>TRBJ1-1|TRBV18|TRBD1|-
CASSSSTGINTEAFF
TGTGCCAGCTCATCCTCGACAGGGATAAACACTGAAGCTTTCTTT
>TRBJ1-5|TRBV28|TRBD1|-
CASSDGTGKNQPQHF
TGTGCCAGCAGCGACGGGACAGGGAAAAATCAGCCCCAGCATTTT
>TRBJ2-1|TRBV9|-|-
CASSPRAGASSYNEQFF
TGTGCCAGCAGCCCCCGCGCAGGGGCTAGCTCCTACAATGAGCAGTTCTTC
>TRBJ1-1|TRBV5-3|-|-
CARSIEEGAFF
TGTGCCAGAAGCATTGAAGAGGGAGCTTTCTTT
>TRBJ1-1|TRBV7-2|TRBD1|-
CASSSRQGRNTEAFF
TGTGCCAGCAGCTCGCGACAGGGTCGGAACACTGAAGCTTTCTTT
>TRBJ1-2|TRBV7-9|TRBD1|-
CASRLTGDYGYTF
TGTGCCAGCAGACTGACAGGGGACTATGGCTACACCTTC
>TRBJ1-5|TRBV2|-|once
CASSDRVERNQPQHF
TGTGCCAGCAGTGACAGGGTCGAGCGCAATCAGCCCCAGCATTTT
>TRBJ2-3|TRBV28|TRBD2|-
CASSLASGLTTSTDTQYF
TGTGCCAGCAGTTTGGCTAGCGGTCTCACCACTAGCACAGATACGCAGTATTTT
>TRBJ2-3|TRBV7-2|TRBD1|-
CASSHGQGSTDTQYF
TGTGCCAGCAGTCACGGACAGGGAAGCACAGATACGCAGTATTTT
>TRBJ1-2|TRBV27|-|-
CASSTMGGLNYGYTF
TGTGCCAGCAGTACCATGGGGGGATTGAACTATGGCTACACCTTC
>TRBJ2-3|TRBV11-2|-|-
CASSLTSWGADTQYF
TGTGCCAGCAGCCTTACTAGCTGGGGGGCAGATACGCAGTATTTT